This TCR beta chain was profiled in a study of shared clonotypes between healthy human individuals. Points from the study as a whole: The study's rarefaction showed incomplete sorted-subset sequencing despite large depth.

Authors' data handling: Filtering differed because ImmunoSEQ produced junction-only sequences that carried no quality scores. Clones were read by immunoSEQ multiplex PCR, and TCRdb kept only the in-frame ones, dropping some. The V and J calls and clone size are taken from that table; D and trimming were inferred from the DNA. The sample has 2.5 million or so clones, around 94% seen once; the top ten hold around 0.14%. CDR1 and CDR2 from the germline V gene are LGHNA and YSLEER. The CDR3 covers 15 residues. Trimming took 4 bases from V and 5 from J; bases not matched to a gene: 7. In the case of this clone: Its target is unknown.

Sequencing used naive CD4+ T cells sorted from blood. Subset given: CD45RA+ positively selected. This clonotype was obtained from a young man in good health. V usage is TRBV4-3 and J usage is TRBJ2-5, with 10 bases aligning to TRBD2. Written as DNA, the CDR3 is TGCGCCAGCAGCCGACAAGCGGGAGGGCCGGAGACCCAGTACTTC. It encodes CASSRQAGGPETQYF.